A selection of T cell receptor beta chains follows, all from one sample in a study of blood T cell repertoires in COVID-19. Assay used: immunoSEQ multiplex PCR; TCRdb lists only in-frame clones, some missing. The repertoire holds some 140,000 clones, with 75% to 90% as singletons. The sequenced sample consisted of peripheral blood. These receptors were obtained from a human donor in a cohort sampled during active COVID-19. The CDR3 runs from the conserved cysteine through the conserved F or W. A D gene is named only where the DNA matches it firmly. Clone size, where shown, is once, few, many, or a class for clones that have expanded.

J | size | D | V | DNA | CDR3
TRBJ1-1 | few | - | TRBV7-2 | TGTGCCAGCAGTCTACCCACGGGAGTGAACACTGAAGCTTTCTTT | CASSLPTGVNTEAFF
TRBJ1-3 | - | - | TRBV11-2 | TGTGCCAGCAGCTTAGGTCCGGGTAGCTCTGGAAACACCATATATTTT | CASSLGPGSSGNTIYF
TRBJ1-2 | - | - | TRBV7-9 | TGTGCCAGCAGCTTAGTATCCACTCGAGGCTACACCTTC | CASSLVSTRGYTF
TRBJ2-5 | few | - | TRBV7-8 | TGTGCCAGCAGCCGCCCGCAGCGGAGGCAAGAGACCCAGTACTTC | CASSRPQRRQETQYF
TRBJ2-4 | - | - | TRBV18 | TGTGCCAGCTCATTATTCAGGGTTGGCATTCAGTACTTC | CASSLFRVGIQYF
TRBJ1-3 | - | TRBD1 | TRBV5-1 | TGCGCCAGCAGCCGGCCCTCCTCCGGGACAGAAGGAAACACCATATATTTT | CASSRPSSGTEGNTIYF
TRBJ2-7 | - | - | TRBV7-2 | TGTGCCAGCAGCCTGCTTGGGACTGGAGCCTACGAGCAGTACTTC | CASSLLGTGAYEQYF
TRBJ2-1 | - | - | TRBV29-1 | TGCAGCGTCGCGTGGGCGGGCCGTGAGTTCTTC | CSVAWAGREFF
TRBJ2-3 | - | - | TRBV13 | TGTGCCAGCAGCTTCGTCGGTCAGGGCACCCATACGCAGTATTTT | CASSFVGQGTHTQYF
TRBJ1-2 | - | - | TRBV19 | TGTGCCAGTAGTACCCCTGGCGGGCCCAGCTATGGCTACACCTTC | CASSTPGGPSYGYTF
TRBJ1-1 | - | TRBD1 | TRBV6-2/TRBV6-3 | TGTGCCAGCAGTTACGGACAGGCGGGCGACACTGAAGCTTTCTTT | CASSYGQAGDTEAFF
TRBJ1-3 | once | - | TRBV7-2 | TGTGCCAGCAGCTACCGTTCCCGGGGCACCATATATTTT | CASSYRSRGTIYF
TRBJ2-2 | - | - | TRBV6-2/TRBV6-3 | TGTGCCAGCAGTTACTTAACGAACACCGGGGAGCTGTTTTTT | CASSYLTNTGELFF